The entry that follows covers one T cell receptor (beta chain) sequence. Clones were sequenced by immunoSEQ multiplex PCR, and TCRdb holds only the in-frame ones, with some missing. The repertoire consists of approximately 70,000 clones, with around 90% occurring once and the leading ten covering more than 1.4%. The entry originates in a study of T cell changes during pregnancy in multiple sclerosis. This receptor was obtained from a female donor with multiple sclerosis, enrolled in a pregnancy study. Sequenced here: peripheral blood, sampled after pregnancy.

The CDR3 is CASSPRLAGGPVYEQYF. The CDR3 bases are TGTGCCAGCAGTCCTCGACTAGCGGGAGGCCCGGTCTACGAGCAGTACTTC. This chain links TRBV25-1 with TRBJ2-7; 13 bases align to TRBD2. The trim removed 5 bases at V and 3 bases at J, leaving 10 bases unmatched. Germline CDR1 MGHDK, CDR2 SYGVNS. The CDR3 spans 17 residues.